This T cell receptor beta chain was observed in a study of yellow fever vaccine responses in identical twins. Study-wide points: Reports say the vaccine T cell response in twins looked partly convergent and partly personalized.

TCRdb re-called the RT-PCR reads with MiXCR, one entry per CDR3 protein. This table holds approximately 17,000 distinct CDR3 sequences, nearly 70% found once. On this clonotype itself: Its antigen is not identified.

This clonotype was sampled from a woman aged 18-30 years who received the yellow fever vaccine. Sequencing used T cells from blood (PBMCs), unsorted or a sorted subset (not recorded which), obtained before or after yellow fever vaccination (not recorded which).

The CDR3 here is CSVPQGVTSTDTQYF. The CDR3 coding sequence is TGCAGCGTCCCCCAGGGGGTCACTAGCACAGATACGCAGTATTTT. The chain employs TRBV29-1 and TRBJ2-3, with TRBD1 matching over 7 bases. Germline V gene data show CDR1 as SQVTM and CDR2 as ANQGSEA. The CDR3 has 15 amino acids. V was clipped by 6 bases and J by 0 bases; unmatched bases: 9.